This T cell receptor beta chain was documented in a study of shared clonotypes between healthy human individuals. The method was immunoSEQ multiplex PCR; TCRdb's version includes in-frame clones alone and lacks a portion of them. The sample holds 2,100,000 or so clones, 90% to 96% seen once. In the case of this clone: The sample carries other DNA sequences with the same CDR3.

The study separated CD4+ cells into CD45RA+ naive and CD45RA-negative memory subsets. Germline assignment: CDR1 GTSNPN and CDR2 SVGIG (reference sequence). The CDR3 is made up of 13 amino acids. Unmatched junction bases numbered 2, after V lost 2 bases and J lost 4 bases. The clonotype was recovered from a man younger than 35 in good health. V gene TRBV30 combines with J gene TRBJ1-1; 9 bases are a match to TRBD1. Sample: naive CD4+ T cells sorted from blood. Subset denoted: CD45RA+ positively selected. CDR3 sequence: CAWSPTGGTEAFF. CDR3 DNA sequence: TGTGCCTGGAGTCCGACAGGGGGCACTGAAGCTTTCTTT.